This is a list of T cell receptor beta chains from one sample in a study of control samples from healthy donors and cancer patients. Some clones are missing from TCRdb's copy, which holds only in-frame ones; the method was immunoSEQ multiplex PCR. The sample shows about 82,000 clones, 94% of them seen only once. The sequencing input was blood. The receptor set was obtained from a woman under 30 in good health. Both conserved end residues are part of each CDR3. Each record gives: V gene, D gene, J gene, CDR3 protein, CDR3 DNA. A D gene is named only where the DNA matches it firmly.

TRBV19	NA	TRBJ1-5	CASSITRVGRHSNQPQHF	TGTGCCAGTAGTATAACCAGGGTGGGGAGGCATAGCAATCAGCCCCAGCATTTT
TRBV15	NA	TRBJ2-1	CATSYSYNEQFF	TGTGCCACCAGTTACTCCTACAATGAGCAGTTCTTC
TRBV3-1/TRBV3-2	NA	TRBJ1-4	CASSQVGGRDEKLFF	TGTGCCAGCAGCCAAGTCGGGGGACGAGACGAAAAACTGTTTTTT
TRBV7-9	NA	TRBJ1-1	CASSLGRQEAFF	TGTGCCAGCAGCTTAGGCAGACAGGAAGCTTTCTTT
TRBV7-3	TRBD1	TRBJ1-2	CASSSGQGVGGYTF	TGTGCCAGCAGCTCCGGACAGGGAGTGGGAGGCTACACCTTC
TRBV12-3/TRBV12-4	NA	TRBJ1-1	CASLWTENTEAFF	TGTGCCTCTTTATGGACGGAGAACACTGAAGCTTTCTTT
TRBV28	TRBD1	TRBJ2-4	CASSSDRGRGSRNIQYF	TGTGCCAGCAGTTCGGACAGGGGCCGGGGGTCCCGGAACATTCAGTACTTC
TRBV6-5	NA	TRBJ1-1	CASSYVPTGNTEAFF	TGTGCCAGCAGTTACGTTCCGACGGGGAACACTGAAGCTTTCTTT
TRBV15	NA	TRBJ1-6	CATSRVVGAAGGSPLHF	TGTGCCACCAGCAGAGTGGTAGGGGCCGCTGGGGGTTCACCCCTCCACTTT
TRBV19	NA	TRBJ2-7	CASSNQRGGSLEQYF	TGTGCCAGTAGCAACCAGAGGGGCGGGTCTCTCGAGCAGTACTTC